This TCR beta chain was captured in a study of cytomegalovirus exposure and HLA in healthy donors. Findings and limits, study-wide: Later analysis associated a missense DCLRE1C variant with TCR beta V- and J-gene trimming. Accurate prediction of HLA-A and HLA-B alleles (for most subjects) was reportedly achieved from TCR beta sequences.

The PCR had 60 Vbeta and 13 Jbeta primers. Clones were sequenced by immunoSEQ multiplex PCR, and TCRdb holds only the in-frame ones, with some missing. The sample holds about 190,000 clones, around 87% seen once. Germline CDR1 SGHAT, CDR2 FQNNGV. Losses at the gene ends were 3 bases for V and 0 bases for J; bases not matched to a gene: 3. The CDR3 runs 15 residues. In the case of this clone: Its antigen is not known.

The chain couples TRBV11-2 to TRBJ1-2; 8 nucleotides match TRBD1. Sequenced sample: PBMCs. This TCR came from a young man in good health and CMV-seronegative. The CDR3 nucleotides are TGTGCCAGCAGCTTCGGACAGGGCCCTAACTATGGCTACACCTTC. This codes for CASSFGQGPNYGYTF.